The sequence of this TCR beta chain was determined in a study of somatic mutations in cytotoxic T cells in rheumatoid arthritis. Whole-study findings and limits: A finding that went unadjusted for multiple comparisons was the slight underrepresentation of TRBV07 in rheumatoid arthritis patients.

The CDR3 consists of 13 residues. V trimming: 4 bases; J trimming: 5 bases; junction bases outside the gene matches: 4. CDR1 is SGHTS and CDR2 is YDEGEE in the germline V gene. Notes on this clone: Its target is not known.

In the study's own analysis: Published virus-specific TCRB sequences found rare matches among patient CD8+ clones larger than 1%. Only in-frame clones appear in the TCRdb table, and some are missing; sequencing was by immunoSEQ multiplex PCR. Clone size and the V and J calls come from that table; the DNA yielded D and trimming. The table lists roughly 17,000 clones, approximately 81% of them singletons. The sequencing input was CD8+ T cells sorted from blood. This receptor was taken from a woman aged 40 to 50 with rheumatoid arthritis. The chain recombines TRBV5-8 with TRBJ2-7; 9 bases are shared with TRBD1. CDR3 DNA sequence: TGTGCCAGCAGCGTGGGACAGGGAGACGAGCAGTACTTC. Translated, it gives CASSVGQGDEQYF.